The text below deals with one TCR beta chain. CDR1 and CDR2 (germline): SGHNT, YENEEA. The CDR3 covers 14 residues. The V segment lost 1 base and the J segment 10 bases; nucleotides outside the gene matches: 4. This record belongs to a study of blood T cell repertoires in COVID-19. Looking at the study overall: The study drew acute and convalescent COVID-19 samples from the United States, Italy and Spain. From T cells, B-cell-depleted T cells, or PBMCs came the material, which was cDNA or gDNA.

Authors' data handling: Counts of nucleated cells, estimated from reference gene primer amplification, were obtained. Only in-frame clones appear in the TCRdb table, and some are missing; sequencing was by immunoSEQ multiplex PCR. V and J calls and clone size come straight from that table; D and trimming were deduced from the DNA. The repertoire consists of approximately 140,000 clones, with around 80% occurring once and the leading ten covering roughly 17%. Sample: peripheral blood. V is TRBV11-3 and J is TRBJ2-1, with TRBD1 identical over 10 bases. The sequence was collected from a man aged 45-65 years with acute or convalescent COVID-19. CDR3 protein: CASSLGQGAQEQFF. The CDR3 coding sequence is TGTGCCAGCAGCTTAGGACAGGGGGCCCAAGAGCAGTTCTTC.